The 11 T cell receptor beta chains presented below share a single source sample, sequenced in a study of blood T cells in healthy people across ages. Alongside a J-beta primer mix, a sample-barcoded 5' primer served in a second PCR lasting roughly 6 to 11 cycles. TCRdb called the 5' RACE reads again in MiXCR, with one record for every CDR3 protein. The sample lists roughly 2 million distinct CDR3 sequences, 40% to 55% occurring once. Sequences were obtained from blood. The origin of the receptors is a woman aged 40 to 50 in good health.

The chain links TRBV7-2 to TRBJ1-5; 8 bases fit TRBD1. Trimming cost V 5 bases and J 6 bases; bases outside gene matches: 9. Germline CDR1 reads SGHTA; CDR2 reads FQGNSA. The CDR3 contains 15 residues. The CDR3 DNA reads as TGTGCCAGCAGCCTCAGACAGGGGTGGGGTCAGCCCCAGCATTTT. It yields the protein CASSLRQGWGQPQHF.

V usage is TRBV3-1 and J usage is TRBJ1-4, with D perhaps matching TRBD1 (5 bases). The V gene's germline CDR1 is LGHDT and CDR2 YNNKEL (reference sequence). This CDR3 spans 15 amino acids. Trimming removed 0 bases from V and 5 bases from J, with 10 bases in between. The chain's CDR3 is CASSQDWGRNEKLFF. Here the CDR3 DNA reads TGTGCCAGCAGCCAAGATTGGGGACGGAATGAAAAACTGTTTTTT.

The chain has TRBV20-1 and TRBJ2-3; D possibly corresponds to TRBD2 (5 bases). This CDR3 region has 14 residues. Trimming cost V 5 bases and J 3 bases, with 15 bases left between them. Looked up from germline, CDR1 is DFQATT and CDR2 is SNEGSKA (reference sequence). The CDR3 is CSAGRGEGTDTQYF. In nucleotides, the CDR3 is TGCAGTGCTGGACGGGGAGAGGGTACAGATACGCAGTATTTT.

J is TRBJ2-6 and V is TRBV5-1, with D perhaps matching TRBD2 (6 bases). Per the germline V gene, CDR1 is SGHRS and CDR2 is YFSETQ. V lost 1 base and J lost 7, with 27 bases in between. The CDR3 covers 20 residues. DNA for the CDR3: TGCGCCAGCAGCTTGATGCGGACCCGGAGCGGAAACGGGAGTGCCAACGTCCTGACTTTC. Translation gives CASSLMRTRSGNGSANVLTF. The variable domain in full, with the rest retrieved from reference TRBV5-1 and TRBJ2-6, is KAGVTQTPRYLIKTRGQQVTLSCSPISGHRSVSWYQQTPGQGLQFLFEYFSETQRNKGNFPGRFSGRQFSNSRSEMNVSTLELGDSALYLCASSLMRTRSGNGSANVLTFGAGSRLTVL.

The chain combines TRBV6-5 with TRBJ1-1, with D unclear. The CDR3 sequence is 14 residues long. V lost 2 bases and J 3 bases, leaving 10 bases between the germline ends. The germline CDR1 and CDR2 sequences are MNHEY and SVGAGI. CDR3 loop: CASSYIREHTEAFF. The CDR3 DNA follows: TGTGCCAGCAGTTACATCCGGGAGCACACTGAAGCTTTCTTT.

This clonotype was counted a few times. The chain's CDR3 is CAISSGHDYEQYF. The CDR3 bases are TGTGCCATCAGTTCAGGACACGACTACGAGCAGTACTTC. The chain couples TRBV10-3 to TRBJ2-7, with D possibly TRBD1 on 5 matching bases. The V gene's germline CDR1 is ENHRY and CDR2 SYGVKD. Trimming took 5 bases from V and 3 from J, leaving 11 bases between them. The CDR3 has 13 amino acids.

This clonotype turned up a few times. V is TRBV2 and J is TRBJ2-5; perhaps TRBD2 as D (5 bases). The CDR3 has 14 amino acids. V was pared by 7 bases and J by 3 bases, with 15 bases between. Per germline, CDR1 SNHLY and CDR2 FYNNEI. The CDR3 DNA reads as TGTGCCAGCAATCAGCCGACTAAGAAAGAGACCCAGTACTTC. The encoded protein is CASNQPTKKETQYF.

The chain links TRBV20-1 to TRBJ2-3; 10 nucleotides agree with TRBD2. The CDR3 is 17 residues long. Per germline, CDR1 DFQATT and CDR2 SNEGSKA (reference sequence). V was pared by 3 bases and J by 3 bases, with 12 bases of the junction left unmatched. CDR3 sequence: CSASGGASGGLTDTQYF. The CDR3 DNA follows: TGCAGTGCTAGCGGTGGGGCTAGCGGGGGATTGACAGATACGCAGTATTTT.

This clonotype was detected a few times. The genes are TRBV9 and TRBJ2-6, with D perhaps TRBD1 (5 bases). V lost 2 bases, J lost 1 base, and 10 bases lay in between. The germline CDR1 and CDR2 sequences are SGDLS and YYNGEE. The CDR3 has 16 residues. This CDR3 reads CASSVSGYSGANVLTF. CDR3 nucleotides: TGTGCCAGCAGCGTTTCAGGGTATTCTGGGGCCAACGTCCTGACTTTC.

This rearrangement joins TRBV29-1 to TRBJ2-5; 12 nucleotides align to TRBD2. The CDR3 runs 13 residues. Germline loops: CDR1 SQVTM, CDR2 ANQGSEA. V dropped 6 bases and J dropped 6; count of bases not matched to a gene: 5. Written as DNA, the CDR3 is TGCAGCGTCGCAGGACTAGCGGGGAAGACCCAGTACTTC. It codes for CSVAGLAGKTQYF.

DNA of the CDR3: TGTGCCAGCAGCCAAGACGGGCCTCAACCTAGCACAGATACGCAGTATTTT. Encoded protein: CASSQDGPQPSTDTQYF. The J gene is TRBJ2-3, the V gene TRBV3-1, with D uncertain. The CDR3 spans 17 residues. V lost 0 bases and J 0 bases, leaving 13 bases between the germline ends. Germline assignment: CDR1 LGHDT and CDR2 YNNKEL (reference sequence).